These 11 T cell receptor beta chains share one sample of origin, sequenced in a study of T cell responses to AZD1222 COVID-19 vaccine. Produced via immunoSEQ multiplex PCR; TCRdb's table is partial and in-frame only. The sample contains roughly 100,000 clones, roughly 80% of which appear only once. The material was peripheral blood, obtained 28 days after the second AZD1222 dose. The receptor set was obtained from an adult who received the AZD1222 COVID-19 vaccine.

The rearrangement links TRBV6-5 to TRBJ2-1; D perhaps matches TRBD2 (6 bases). Trimming shortened V by 5 bases and J by 6 bases, and 17 bases separated the two germline ends. CDR3 length equals 15 residues. Germline assignment: CDR1 MNHEY and CDR2 SVGAGI. The CDR3 is CASSRPGGERNEQFF. CDR3 DNA sequence: TGTGCCAGCAGTAGACCTGGCGGGGAGCGCAATGAGCAGTTCTTC.

The chain carries TRBV11-2 and TRBJ1-2; D is undetermined. This CDR3 region has 11 residues. V was cut by 5 bases and J by 8 bases, with 9 bases left in between. From germline, CDR1 is SGHAT and CDR2 FQNNGV. The CDR3 sequence is CASSGRKGYTF. CDR3 bases: TGTGCCAGCAGCGGCAGGAAAGGCTACACCTTC.

J is TRBJ2-7 and V is TRBV19, with 11 bases lining up with TRBD2. Germline CDR1 reads LNHDA; CDR2 reads SQIVND (reference sequence). The J segment lost 3 bases and the V segment lost 6 bases, leaving 7 bases of the junction unmatched. The CDR3 consists of 15 residues. CDR3 coding DNA: TGTGCCAGTAGCTTGACTAGCGGGGATTTCTACGAGCAGTACTTC. Amino acids: CASSLTSGDFYEQYF. The full variable domain, with the rest looked up from reference TRBV19 and TRBJ2-7, is DGGITQSPKYLFRKEGQNVTLSCEQNLNHDAMYWYRQDPGQGLRLIYYSQIVNDFQKGDIAEGYSVSREKKESFPLTVTSAQKNPTAFYLCASSLTSGDFYEQYFGPGTRLTVT.

The J gene is TRBJ2-1, the V gene TRBV6-2 or TRBV6-3, with D maybe TRBD1 (5 bases). Trimming shortened V by 4 bases and J by 0 bases, and 13 bases separated the two germline ends. The germline V gene encodes CDR1 MNHEY and CDR2 SVGEGT. The CDR3 has 16 residues. The CDR3 sequence: CASSLRTTGSYNEQFF. CDR3 nucleotides: TGTGCCAGCAGTTTGAGGACAACAGGCTCCTACAATGAGCAGTTCTTC.

The V gene is TRBV19, the J gene TRBJ1-2; weak D call: TRBD1 (6 bases). Looked up from germline, CDR1 is LNHDA and CDR2 is SQIVND (reference sequence). The CDR3 spans 14 residues. Trimming left V 3 bases short and J 3 bases short, with 11 bases between. The CDR3 protein is CASSIMGADYGYTF. The CDR3, as DNA: TGTGCCAGTAGTATTATGGGGGCGGACTATGGCTACACCTTC.

The CDR3, as DNA: TGTGCCAGCAGCCAAGAAGGCGGGTACTATTCACCCCTCCACTTT. Translating it yields CASSQEGGYYSPLHF. The genes are TRBV3-1 (or the pseudogene TRBV3-2) and TRBJ1-6; D gene uncertain. Germline V gene lookup returns CDR1 LGHDT and CDR2 YNNKEL (reference sequence). This CDR3 is built from 15 residues. Trimming took off 0 bases at V and 8 bases at J, with 11 bases between the two ends.

This clone was seen only once. This chain uses TRBV19 with TRBJ2-3; D is perhaps TRBD1 or TRBD2 (6 bases each). From germline, CDR1 is LNHDA and CDR2 SQIVND (reference sequence). Trimming stripped 5 bases from V and 6 bases from J, with 9 bases between. This CDR3 has 12 amino acids. The CDR3 loop is CASSGGGDTQYF. The CDR3 region has the DNA TGTGCCAGTAGTGGAGGGGGTGATACGCAGTATTTT.

The rearrangement joins TRBV19 to TRBJ2-2, with D unclear. The CDR3 contains 12 residues. V dropped 5 bases and J dropped 4 bases, with 5 bases sitting between them. The germline V gene encodes CDR1 LNHDA and CDR2 SQIVND (reference sequence). The chain's CDR3 is CASSHITGELFF. CDR3 DNA: TGTGCCAGTAGTCATATCACCGGGGAGCTGTTTTTT. Complete variable domain (other parts from reference TRBV19 and TRBJ2-2): DGGITQSPKYLFRKEGQNVTLSCEQNLNHDAMYWYRQDPGQGLRLIYYSQIVNDFQKGDIAEGYSVSREKKESFPLTVTSAQKNPTAFYLCASSHITGELFFGEGSRLTVL.

J is TRBJ1-1 and V is TRBV3-1 (or the pseudogene TRBV3-2); TRBD1 might be the D (5 bases). V was clipped by 3 bases and J by 11 bases, with 16 bases between them. The CDR3 consists of 13 residues. Germline CDR1 and CDR2: LGHDT and YNNKEL (reference sequence). CDR3 sequence reads: CASSQGGAWRAFF. CDR3 in DNA: TGTGCCAGCAGCCAGGGAGGGGCCTGGAGGGCTTTCTTT.

The V and J genes are TRBV29-1 and TRBJ2-7; TRBD1 matches at 9 bases. The V and J ends lost 5 bases and 0 bases, in that order; junction bases with no gene match: 8. The CDR3 covers 15 residues. Germline V gene sequence: CDR1 SQVTM, CDR2 ANQGSEA. CDR3 protein: CSVQKLDRGSYEQYF. The CDR3 DNA reads as TGCAGCGTTCAGAAATTGGACAGGGGCTCCTACGAGCAGTACTTC.

This rearrangement joins TRBV7-3 to TRBJ2-5, with TRBD2 matching 8 bases. Germline V CDR1 and CDR2: SGHTA, FQGTGA. V dropped 5 bases and J dropped 3; count of bases not matched to a gene: 8. The CDR3 runs 15 residues. In DNA, the CDR3 is TGTGCCAGCAGCCTAGGACTAGCCGAGAAAGAGACCCAGTACTTC. It codes for CASSLGLAEKETQYF.